These 10 T cell receptor beta chains originate from one sample sequenced in a study of T cell changes during pregnancy in multiple sclerosis. Sequencing used immunoSEQ multiplex PCR; TCRdb keeps in-frame clones, though not all of them. The data hold about 47,000 clones, with 80% to 90% observed a single time. The specimen comprised CD8+ T cells from peripheral blood mononuclear cells, sampled in the second trimester of pregnancy. Receptors were obtained from a female donor with multiple sclerosis, enrolled in a pregnancy study.

This chain joins TRBV27 and TRBJ2-7, with TRBD1 matching 8 bases. This CDR3 is built from 11 residues. From germline, CDR1 is MNHEY and CDR2 SMNVEV (reference sequence). The ends lost 7 bases at V and 6 bases at J; junction bases unmatched: 2. The CDR3 loop is CASTRGREQYF. The DNA of the CDR3 is TGTGCCAGCACCAGGGGGCGCGAGCAGTACTTC.

CDR3 sequence (DNA): TGTGCCAGCAGCTTAGTGGTAGCGGTAGTTGACGAGCAGTACTTC. This sequence encodes CASSLVVAVVDEQYF. The gene calls are TRBV7-9 and TRBJ2-7; tentative D call: TRBD2 (6 bases). The CDR3 loop spans 15 amino acids. V lost 1 base to trimming and J lost 5 bases, with 15 bases between them. Germline V CDR1 and CDR2: SEHNR, FQNEAQ (reference sequence).

The V call is TRBV30, the J call TRBJ2-3; no reliable D call. CDR3 length: 15 amino acids. Germline loops: CDR1 GTSNPN, CDR2 SVGIG (reference sequence). V lost 0 bases and J lost 2, with 12 bases in between. Here the CDR3 DNA reads TGTGCCTGGAGTGTGGAACAGCTTTACACAGATACGCAGTATTTT. Protein product: CAWSVEQLYTDTQYF.

This chain connects TRBV4-2 to TRBJ2-1; 9 bases map to TRBD2. From germline, CDR1 is LGHNA and CDR2 YNFKEQ. V shed 4 bases, J shed 9 bases, and the junction held 7 bases outside the gene matches. This CDR3 has 14 residues. The CDR3 here is CASSLGAGGVEQFF. The CDR3 bases are TGTGCCAGCAGCCTCGGGGCGGGGGGGGTTGAGCAGTTCTTC.

The chain joins TRBV27 to TRBJ2-3; D is possibly TRBD2 (7 bases). The CDR3 extends over 16 amino acids. V was cut by 3 bases and J by 0 bases, with 13 bases left in between. Germline V gives CDR1 MNHEY, CDR2 SMNVEV (reference sequence). CDR3 in DNA: TGTGCCAGCAGTTTTTTGGGGGGGGCTAGCACAGATACGCAGTATTTT. Translated: CASSFLGGASTDTQYF.

The chain is built from TRBV19 and TRBJ1-6; D might be TRBD1 (6 bases). This CDR3 contains 14 residues. The V and J ends lost 2 bases and 9 bases respectively, with 11 bases between them. Per the germline V gene, CDR1 is LNHDA and CDR2 is SQIVND (reference sequence). Written as DNA, the CDR3 is TGTGCCAGTAGTATACGGGACAATCTTTCACCCCTCCACTTT. Protein: CASSIRDNLSPLHF.

The V and J genes are TRBV4-1 and TRBJ2-1, with TRBD1 as a possible D gene (7 bases). CDR1 is MGHRA, CDR2 YSYEKL, per germline. Trimming took 0 bases from V and 6 from J, leaving 12 bases between them. The CDR3 is made up of 15 amino acids. CDR3 residues: CASSQEEGAFNEQFF. The DNA for the CDR3 is TGCGCCAGCAGCCAAGAGGAGGGGGCGTTCAATGAGCAGTTCTTC.

The chain joins TRBV11-2 to TRBJ1-4; D possibly corresponds to TRBD1 (6 bases). In germline, CDR1 is SGHAT, CDR2 FQNNGV. The V gene lost 0 bases and the J gene lost 8 bases, with 13 bases spanning the gap. The length of the CDR3 is 15 residues. CDR3 DNA sequence: TGTGCCAGCAGCTTAGAATTTCAGGACAGCGAAAAACTGTTTTTT. Protein product: CASSLEFQDSEKLFF.

The chain links TRBV27 to TRBJ1-5; D is unresolved. CDR1 is MNHEY, CDR2 SMNVEV, per germline (reference sequence). Trimming shortened V by 2 bases and J by 1 base, and 12 bases separated the two germline ends. CDR3 size: 16 residues. Here the CDR3 reads CASSLLPGESNQPQHF. For the CDR3, the DNA is TGTGCCAGCAGTTTACTCCCCGGGGAGAGCAATCAGCCCCAGCATTTT.

The chain links TRBV5-1 to TRBJ2-7, with 11 bases aligning to TRBD2. V lost 4 bases and J lost 0; bases outside the gene matches: 9. The CDR3 is 17 residues long. CDR1 is SGHRS and CDR2 is YFSETQ in the germline V gene. CDR3 in amino acids: CASSRKTSGESSYEQYF. The DNA for the CDR3 is TGCGCCAGCAGCCGGAAGACTAGCGGGGAGTCCTCCTACGAGCAGTACTTC.